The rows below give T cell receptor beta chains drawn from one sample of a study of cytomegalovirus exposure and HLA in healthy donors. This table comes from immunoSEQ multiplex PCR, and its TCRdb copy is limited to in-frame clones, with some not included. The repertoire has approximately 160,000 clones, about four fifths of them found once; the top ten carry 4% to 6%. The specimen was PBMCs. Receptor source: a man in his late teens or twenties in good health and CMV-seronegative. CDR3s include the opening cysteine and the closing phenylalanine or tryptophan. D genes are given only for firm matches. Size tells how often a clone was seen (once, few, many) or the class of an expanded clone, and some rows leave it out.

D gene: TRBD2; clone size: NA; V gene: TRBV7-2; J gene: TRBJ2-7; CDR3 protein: CASSYGGGGGEQYF; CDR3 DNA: TGTGCCAGCAGCTACGGCGGGGGGGGAGGGGAGCAGTACTTC
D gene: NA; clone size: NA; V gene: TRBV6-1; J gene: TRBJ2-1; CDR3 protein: CASSEGGTVGGNNEQFF; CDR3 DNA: TGTGCCAGCAGTGAAGGGGGGACTGTTGGTGGGAACAATGAGCAGTTCTTC
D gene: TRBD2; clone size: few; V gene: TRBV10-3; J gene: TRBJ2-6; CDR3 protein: CAIGRRLAGGPGASGANVLTF; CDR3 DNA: TGTGCCATTGGAAGGAGACTAGCGGGGGGACCCGGAGCCTCTGGGGCCAACGTCCTGACTTTC
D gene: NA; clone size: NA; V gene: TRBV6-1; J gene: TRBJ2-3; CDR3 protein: CASSGGTRNTDTQYF; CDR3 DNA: TGTGCCAGCAGTGGCGGGACGCGTAACACAGATACGCAGTATTTT
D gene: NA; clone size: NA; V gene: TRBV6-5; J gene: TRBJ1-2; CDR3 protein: CASSYSIAGNGYTF; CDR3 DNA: TGTGCCAGCAGTTACTCGATTGCCGGGAATGGCTACACCTTC
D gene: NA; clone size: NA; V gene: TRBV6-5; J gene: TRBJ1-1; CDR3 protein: CASSYSRNTEAFF; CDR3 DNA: TGTGCCAGCAGTTACTCGCGGAACACTGAAGCTTTCTTT
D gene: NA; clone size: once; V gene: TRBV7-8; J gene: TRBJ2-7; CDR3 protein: CASSPGRAYEQYF; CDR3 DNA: TGTGCCAGCAGCCCAGGCAGGGCTTACGAGCAGTACTTC
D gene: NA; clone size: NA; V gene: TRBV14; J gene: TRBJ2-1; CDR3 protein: CASSQSVRDEQFF; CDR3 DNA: TGTGCCAGCAGCCAATCCGTCCGGGATGAGCAGTTCTTC
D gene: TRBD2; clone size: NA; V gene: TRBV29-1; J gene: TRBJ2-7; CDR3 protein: CSVVRAGSLREQYF; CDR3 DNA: TGCAGCGTTGTTCGAGCGGGGAGCCTTCGCGAGCAGTACTTC
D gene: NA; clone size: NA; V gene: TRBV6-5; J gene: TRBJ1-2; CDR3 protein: CASSYSNQGHYGYTF; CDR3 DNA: TGTGCCAGCAGTTACTCCAACCAGGGCCACTATGGCTACACCTTC
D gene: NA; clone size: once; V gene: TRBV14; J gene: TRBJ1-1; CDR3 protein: CASSPTDMNTEAFF; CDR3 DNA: TGTGCCAGCAGTCCGACAGATATGAACACTGAAGCTTTCTTT
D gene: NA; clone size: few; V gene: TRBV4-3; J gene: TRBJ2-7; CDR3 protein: CASSQEGALYEQYF; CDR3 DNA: TGCGCCAGCAGCCAAGAGGGGGCGTTATACGAGCAGTACTTC
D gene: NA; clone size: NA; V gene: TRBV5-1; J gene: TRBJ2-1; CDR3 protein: CASRLQGTAGLNEQFF; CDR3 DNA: TGCGCCAGCAGACTACAGGGAACGGCGGGCCTAAATGAGCAGTTCTTC
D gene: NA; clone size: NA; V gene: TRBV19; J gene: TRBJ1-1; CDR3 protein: CASILDRNTEAFF; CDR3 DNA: TGTGCCAGTATCCTCGACAGGAACACTGAAGCTTTCTTT
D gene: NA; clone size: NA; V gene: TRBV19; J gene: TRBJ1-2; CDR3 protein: CASSIDRGGGYTF; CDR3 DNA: TGTGCCAGTAGTATAGACCGGGGTGGTGGCTACACCTTC
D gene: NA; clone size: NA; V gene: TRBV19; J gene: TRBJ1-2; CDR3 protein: CASFGTSTHYGYTF; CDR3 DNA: TGTGCCAGTTTCGGGACATCAACCCACTATGGCTACACCTTC
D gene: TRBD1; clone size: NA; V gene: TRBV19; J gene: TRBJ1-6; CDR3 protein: CASSSRQGRDNSPLHF; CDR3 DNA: TGTGCCAGTAGTTCTCGACAGGGCAGAGATAATTCACCCCTCCACTTT
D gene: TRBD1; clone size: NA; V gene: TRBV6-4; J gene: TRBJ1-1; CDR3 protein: CASRRTGGISGTEAFF; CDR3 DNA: TGTGCCAGCAGGAGGACAGGGGGCATATCGGGCACTGAAGCTTTCTTT
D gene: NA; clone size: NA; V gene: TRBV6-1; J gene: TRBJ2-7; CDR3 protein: CASSRGTTYEQYF; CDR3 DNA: TGTGCCAGCAGCCGGGGGACCACCTACGAGCAGTACTTC
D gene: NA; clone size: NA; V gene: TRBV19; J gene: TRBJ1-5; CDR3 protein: CASSIGGLLNQPQHF; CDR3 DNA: TGTGCCAGTAGTATAGGAGGGCTGCTCAATCAGCCCCAGCATTTT
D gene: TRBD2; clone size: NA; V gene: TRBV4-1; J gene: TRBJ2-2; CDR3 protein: CASSQVILAGAGELFF; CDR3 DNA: TGCGCCAGCAGCCAAGTTATTTTAGCGGGGGCCGGGGAGCTGTTTTTT
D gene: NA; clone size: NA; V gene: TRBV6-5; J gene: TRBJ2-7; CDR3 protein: CASSYSSGSSYEQYF; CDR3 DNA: TGTGCCAGCAGTTACTCCTCCGGGAGCTCCTACGAGCAGTACTTC
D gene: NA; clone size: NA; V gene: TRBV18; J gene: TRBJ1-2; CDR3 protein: CASSRGQLDYGYTF; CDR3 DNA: TGTGCCAGCTCACGCGGACAGCTCGACTATGGCTACACCTTC
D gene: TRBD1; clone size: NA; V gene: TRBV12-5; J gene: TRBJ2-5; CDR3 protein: CASGFIGTGQVETQYF; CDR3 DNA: TGTGCTAGTGGTTTCATAGGGACAGGGCAGGTAGAGACCCAGTACTTC